Ten or more counts support the clone carrying this T cell receptor (beta chain). A J-beta primer mix and a sample-barcoded 5' primer were used in a second PCR of about 7 to 12 cycles. TCRdb re-derived calls from the 5' RACE reads in MiXCR, one entry per CDR3 protein. The sample yields about 640,000 distinct CDR3 sequences, roughly 30% seen once. This entry is derived from a study of blood T cells in healthy people across ages. Material: blood. The sequence came from an elderly woman in good health.

For the CDR3, the DNA is TGTGCCAGCAGCGTAGATTACCGGAGGACTAGCGGGGGGGTCTCCTACAATGAGCAGTTCTTC. Translated, it gives CASSVDYRRTSGGVSYNEQFF. The chain carries TRBV9 and TRBJ2-1, with TRBD2 matching over 15 bases. Losses at the gene ends were 0 bases for V and 0 bases for J; bases not matched to a gene: 10. From germline, CDR1 is SGDLS and CDR2 YYNGEE. CDR3 size: 21 residues. Looking up the rest from reference TRBV9 and TRBJ2-1 gives the full variable domain: DSGVTQTPKHLITATGQRVTLRCSPRSGDLSVYWYQQSLDQGLQFLIQYYNGEERAKGNILERFSAQQFPDLHSELNLSSLELGDSALYFCASSVDYRRTSGGVSYNEQFFGPGTRLTVL.